Listed below are T cell receptor beta chains from one sample, sequenced in a study of blood T cell repertoires in COVID-19. Data came from immunoSEQ multiplex PCR; TCRdb stores just in-frame clones and leaves some out. The sample lists approximately 170,000 clones, 84% occurring once. The sample taken for sequencing was PBMCs or T cells enriched from blood (not recorded which). These receptors all stem from a man between 45 and 60 years old who had recovered from COVID-19. Both conserved end residues are part of each CDR3. The D gene is left open where the match is weak. Clone size is stated in some rows and not others, as once, few, many or a class when expanded.

v_gene: TRBV11-2
j_gene: TRBJ1-1
abundance: once
d_gene: .
CDR3nt: TGTGCCAGCAGCTCACACACCTACACTGAAGCTTTCTTT
CDR3aa: CASSSHTYTEAFF

v_gene: TRBV4-1
j_gene: TRBJ1-1
abundance: few
d_gene: .
CDR3nt: TGCGCCAGCAGCCAACCACACCAGGGAGGGGCTGAAGCTTTCTTT
CDR3aa: CASSQPHQGGAEAFF

v_gene: TRBV5-1
j_gene: TRBJ1-2
abundance: .
d_gene: .
CDR3nt: TGCGCCAGCAGCGTACCAGGGGTCTATGGCTACACCTTC
CDR3aa: CASSVPGVYGYTF

v_gene: TRBV11-2
j_gene: TRBJ2-1
abundance: .
d_gene: TRBD1
CDR3nt: TGTGCCAGCTCCCTTGACAGGGCTCGCAATGAGCAGTTCTTC
CDR3aa: CASSLDRARNEQFF

v_gene: TRBV19
j_gene: TRBJ1-4
abundance: .
d_gene: .
CDR3nt: TGTGCCAGTAGTGCCGGGGTCCTCTTTTTT
CDR3aa: CASSAGVLFF

v_gene: TRBV15
j_gene: TRBJ2-1
abundance: once
d_gene: TRBD2
CDR3nt: TGTGCCACCAGCAGAGGGCGCGGGGGGTACAATGAGCAGTTCTTC
CDR3aa: CATSRGRGGYNEQFF

v_gene: TRBV28
j_gene: TRBJ1-2
abundance: .
d_gene: .
CDR3nt: TGTGCCACCTTTTACGCCGGTGGCTACACCTTC
CDR3aa: CATFYAGGYTF

v_gene: TRBV28
j_gene: TRBJ2-3
abundance: .
d_gene: .
CDR3nt: TGTGCCAGCAGGAGGGGGGGGACCGATACGCAGTATTTT
CDR3aa: CASRRGGTDTQYF

v_gene: TRBV18
j_gene: TRBJ1-4
abundance: .
d_gene: .
CDR3nt: TGTGCCAGCTCACCGTCGCGGGGCCATAACGGTGAAAAACTGTTTTTT
CDR3aa: CASSPSRGHNGEKLFF

v_gene: TRBV12-3/TRBV12-4
j_gene: TRBJ1-5
abundance: .
d_gene: TRBD1
CDR3nt: TGTGCCAGCAGTTTGACAGGGGAAGGGCCCCAGCATTTT
CDR3aa: CASSLTGEGPQHF

v_gene: TRBV28
j_gene: TRBJ2-1
abundance: .
d_gene: TRBD2
CDR3nt: TGTGCCAGCAGTTCCCTGGCTAGCGGGAGCTACAATGAGCAGTTCTTC
CDR3aa: CASSSLASGSYNEQFF

v_gene: TRBV6-5
j_gene: TRBJ1-1
abundance: once
d_gene: .
CDR3nt: TGTGCCAGCAGTAATCGACAGAAATTGAACACTGAAGCTTTCTTT
CDR3aa: CASSNRQKLNTEAFF

v_gene: TRBV7-6
j_gene: TRBJ1-1
abundance: few
d_gene: .
CDR3nt: TGTGCCAGCAGCTTAGCGTCCGGGAAGAACACTGAAGCTTTCTTT
CDR3aa: CASSLASGKNTEAFF

v_gene: TRBV7-3
j_gene: TRBJ2-2
abundance: .
d_gene: TRBD1
CDR3nt: TGTGCCAGCAGCTGGGGGACAGCCAACACCGGGGAGCTGTTTTTT
CDR3aa: CASSWGTANTGELFF

v_gene: TRBV28
j_gene: TRBJ1-2
abundance: .
d_gene: .
CDR3nt: TGTGCCAGCAGTTTAAACAGGGCGAACTATGGCTACACCTTC
CDR3aa: CASSLNRANYGYTF

v_gene: TRBV28
j_gene: TRBJ1-2
abundance: .
d_gene: .
CDR3nt: TGTGCCAGCAGCCCCGTGGGGCGAGTTGGCTACACCTTC
CDR3aa: CASSPVGRVGYTF

v_gene: TRBV5-1
j_gene: TRBJ1-3
abundance: .
d_gene: TRBD1
CDR3nt: TGCGCCAGCAGCCCGGGGACAGGGTCAGGAAACACCATATATTTT
CDR3aa: CASSPGTGSGNTIYF

v_gene: TRBV2
j_gene: TRBJ1-1
abundance: .
d_gene: TRBD1
CDR3nt: TGTGCCAGGACAGGGGGCCCCGATGGCCCCACTGAAGCTTTCTTT
CDR3aa: CARTGGPDGPTEAFF

v_gene: TRBV18
j_gene: TRBJ2-2
abundance: .
d_gene: .
CDR3nt: TGTGCCAGCTCCCGTCCGGAACAGGGGAACACCGGGGAGCTGTTTTTT
CDR3aa: CASSRPEQGNTGELFF

v_gene: TRBV15
j_gene: TRBJ1-1
abundance: .
d_gene: .
CDR3nt: TGTGCCACCAGCAGAGATATAGCAGCGAACACTGAAGCTTTCTTT
CDR3aa: CATSRDIAANTEAFF

v_gene: TRBV12-2
j_gene: TRBJ1-5
abundance: .
d_gene: .
CDR3nt: TGTGCAAGTCGCTTTGAGGGACAGAGATTATTAGGCGTAGCCCAGCATTTT
CDR3aa: CASRFEGQRLLGVAQHF

v_gene: TRBV20-1
j_gene: TRBJ2-7
abundance: .
d_gene: TRBD1
CDR3nt: TGCAGTGCTAGTCAGGGGGTTCTCGAGCAGTACTTC
CDR3aa: CSASQGVLEQYF

v_gene: TRBV24-1
j_gene: TRBJ1-1
abundance: .
d_gene: .
CDR3nt: TGTGCCACCAGTGCTTCTTCCCATGAGACTGAAGCTTTCTTT
CDR3aa: CATSASSHETEAFF

v_gene: TRBV4-2
j_gene: TRBJ2-5
abundance: few
d_gene: .
CDR3nt: TGTGCCAGCAGCCTTGGGGAGGAGGAGACCCAGTACTTC
CDR3aa: CASSLGEEETQYF

v_gene: TRBV6-2/TRBV6-3
j_gene: TRBJ1-1
abundance: .
d_gene: TRBD1
CDR3nt: TGTGCCAGCAGTCCCCGACAGGGACTGAACACTGAAGCTTTCTTT
CDR3aa: CASSPRQGLNTEAFF

v_gene: TRBV2
j_gene: TRBJ2-5
abundance: .
d_gene: TRBD2
CDR3nt: TGTGCCAGCGTAACTAGCGGGGGGGCCGGAGAGACCCAGTACTTC
CDR3aa: CASVTSGGAGETQYF

v_gene: TRBV28
j_gene: TRBJ2-3
abundance: .
d_gene: .
CDR3nt: TGTGCCAGCAGTTTCAGGGGTCGGACAGATACGCAGTATTTT
CDR3aa: CASSFRGRTDTQYF

v_gene: TRBV6-2/TRBV6-3
j_gene: TRBJ1-2
abundance: .
d_gene: .
CDR3nt: TGTGCCAGCAGCCCTGGGGGGAACTCTAACTATGGCTACACCTTC
CDR3aa: CASSPGGNSNYGYTF

v_gene: TRBV9
j_gene: TRBJ2-1
abundance: .
d_gene: TRBD1
CDR3nt: TGTGCCAGCAGCGTAGAGGACAGGTATTACAATGAGCAGTTCTTC
CDR3aa: CASSVEDRYYNEQFF

v_gene: TRBV11-2
j_gene: TRBJ1-1
abundance: once
d_gene: .
CDR3nt: TGTGCCAGCAGCTTAGAAGGGACACCGAACACTGAAGCTTTCTTT
CDR3aa: CASSLEGTPNTEAFF

v_gene: TRBV24-1
j_gene: TRBJ2-1
abundance: .
d_gene: TRBD2
CDR3nt: TGTGCCACCAGTGATTTCTCCGGGACTAGCGGGGGGATACGGTTCTTC
CDR3aa: CATSDFSGTSGGIRFF

v_gene: TRBV6-1
j_gene: TRBJ2-6
abundance: .
d_gene: TRBD1
CDR3nt: TGTGCCAGCAGTGAGGGCGGGCAGGGGGCGACCGGGGCCAACGTCCTGACTTTC
CDR3aa: CASSEGGQGATGANVLTF

v_gene: TRBV3-1/TRBV3-2
j_gene: TRBJ1-6
abundance: .
d_gene: .
CDR3nt: TGTGCCAGCAGCCACGGGCAGGGGACGTTTTATAATTCACCCCTCCACTTT
CDR3aa: CASSHGQGTFYNSPLHF

v_gene: TRBV27
j_gene: TRBJ2-1
abundance: .
d_gene: .
CDR3nt: TGTGCCAGCAGTTTTGTTGGAACGGCAGGGCCCTACAATGAGCAGTTCTTC
CDR3aa: CASSFVGTAGPYNEQFF

v_gene: TRBV10-2
j_gene: TRBJ2-2
abundance: .
d_gene: .
CDR3nt: TGCGCCAGCAATTGGGAGGCCAACACCGGGGAGCTGTTTTTT
CDR3aa: CASNWEANTGELFF

v_gene: TRBV28
j_gene: TRBJ2-7
abundance: .
d_gene: .
CDR3nt: TGTGCCAGCAGTCTAATGGGGAGGGACACCTACTACGAGCAGTACTTC
CDR3aa: CASSLMGRDTYYEQYF

v_gene: TRBV19
j_gene: TRBJ1-6
abundance: .
d_gene: .
CDR3nt: TGTGCCAGTAGTTCAGGGACCTATAATTCACCCCTCCACTTT
CDR3aa: CASSSGTYNSPLHF

v_gene: TRBV3-1/TRBV3-2
j_gene: TRBJ2-7
abundance: .
d_gene: TRBD1
CDR3nt: TGTGCCAGCAGCCAAGCGGACAGGGAGACCTACGAGCAGTACTTC
CDR3aa: CASSQADRETYEQYF

v_gene: TRBV2
j_gene: TRBJ1-1
abundance: .
d_gene: .
CDR3nt: TGTGCCAGCATGGTCAGGGGTAACACTGAAGCTTTCTTT
CDR3aa: CASMVRGNTEAFF

v_gene: TRBV28
j_gene: TRBJ1-3
abundance: .
d_gene: .
CDR3nt: TGTGCCAGCAGTACAGGAACGGCTGGAAACACCATATATTTT
CDR3aa: CASSTGTAGNTIYF

v_gene: TRBV29-1
j_gene: TRBJ1-3
abundance: .
d_gene: .
CDR3nt: TGCAGCGTTGTCAACAGGTTCTCTGGAAACACCATATATTTT
CDR3aa: CSVVNRFSGNTIYF

v_gene: TRBV4-2
j_gene: TRBJ2-1
abundance: once
d_gene: .
CDR3nt: TGTGCCAGCAGCCAAGGAGACCAGGGGAGCAATGAGCAGTTCTTC
CDR3aa: CASSQGDQGSNEQFF

v_gene: TRBV11-2
j_gene: TRBJ1-1
abundance: .
d_gene: .
CDR3nt: TGTGCCAGCAGCTTAGTAGGAAAGGACAGTGAGGCTTTCTTT
CDR3aa: CASSLVGKDSEAFF

v_gene: TRBV5-1
j_gene: TRBJ1-2
abundance: .
d_gene: TRBD1
CDR3nt: TGCGCCAGCAGCTTGGACTCAGGGGGCTATGGCTACACCTTT
CDR3aa: CASSLDSGGYGYTF

v_gene: TRBV11-2
j_gene: TRBJ2-3
abundance: few
d_gene: TRBD1
CDR3nt: TGTGCCAGCAGCCCGGGCAGGGGGTTTTCAGATACGCAGTATTTT
CDR3aa: CASSPGRGFSDTQYF

v_gene: TRBV6-5
j_gene: TRBJ1-2
abundance: .
d_gene: TRBD1
CDR3nt: TGTGCCAGCAGCTATAGCCGGGACAGGGGTGGCTACACCTTC
CDR3aa: CASSYSRDRGGYTF

v_gene: TRBV7-2
j_gene: TRBJ2-7
abundance: once
d_gene: TRBD2
CDR3nt: TGTGCCAGCAGCCAGGGACTATACGAGCAGTACTTC
CDR3aa: CASSQGLYEQYF

v_gene: TRBV6-5
j_gene: TRBJ2-3
abundance: few
d_gene: .
CDR3nt: TGTGCCAGCAGTTATAGGCGGGGGCCCACAGATACGCAGTATTTT
CDR3aa: CASSYRRGPTDTQYF

v_gene: TRBV19
j_gene: TRBJ1-5
abundance: .
d_gene: .
CDR3nt: TGTGCCAGTAGTCAAATCCTTCAGCAGCCCCAGCATTTT
CDR3aa: CASSQILQQPQHF

v_gene: TRBV7-3
j_gene: TRBJ1-1
abundance: .
d_gene: TRBD1
CDR3nt: TGTGCCAGCAGCCCCCGGACAGGACTCTTGAACACTGAAGCTTTCTTT
CDR3aa: CASSPRTGLLNTEAFF

v_gene: TRBV19
j_gene: TRBJ1-5
abundance: .
d_gene: TRBD1
CDR3nt: TGTGCCAGTAGTATTCGGGCAGGGGGACAGCCCCAGCATTTT
CDR3aa: CASSIRAGGQPQHF

v_gene: TRBV2
j_gene: TRBJ2-6
abundance: few
d_gene: .
CDR3nt: TGTGCCAGCAGTACCCCCGTTGCAGACTCTGGGGCCAACGTCCTGACTTTC
CDR3aa: CASSTPVADSGANVLTF